The 28 T cell receptor beta chains listed next were all sequenced from one sample in a study of response to subunit inactivated influenza vaccine. TCRdb passed the RT-PCR reads through MiXCR, listing each CDR3 protein once. Of some 640,000 distinct CDR3 sequences listed, approximately 14% are singletons. The material sequenced was PBMCs from blood, taken approximately 15 days before vaccination. These TCRs come from a man aged 45 to 65 who received an inactivated influenza vaccine.

The chain is built from TRBV11-2 and TRBJ2-5; 9 positions match TRBD1. Trimming took 5 bases from V and 5 from J; bases not matched to a gene: 9. The CDR3 sequence is 15 residues long. Germline V gene lookup returns CDR1 SGHAT and CDR2 FQNNGV. The CDR3 nucleotides are TGTGCCAGCAGCAACAACAGGGGGCTGTTGGAGACCCAGTACTTC. Its translation: CASSNNRGLLETQYF.

This clonotype was detected only a few times. V is TRBV7-2 and J is TRBJ2-5; 12 nucleotides match TRBD2. The germline V gene has CDR1 SGHTA and CDR2 FQGNSA. This CDR3 has 15 amino acids. J gave up 3 bases and V 5 bases, and 4 bases lay outside the gene matches. The CDR3 nucleotides are TGTGCCAGCAGCCCGCGACTAGCGGGGGAAGAGACCCAGTACTTC. Protein sequence: CASSPRLAGEETQYF.

There are a few counts of this clonotype. The chain employs TRBV4-3 and TRBJ1-5; no definite D call. Per the germline V gene, CDR1 is LGHNA and CDR2 is YSLEER. This CDR3 has 16 residues. Trimming removed 0 bases at V and 3 bases at J, with 12 bases between. This CDR3 reads CASSQDPNRDNQPQHF. In nucleotides, the CDR3 is TGCGCCAGCAGCCAAGACCCAAACCGGGACAATCAGCCCCAGCATTTT.

The rearrangement joins TRBV5-1 to TRBJ2-1, with 7 bases identical to TRBD1. Germline-derived CDR1 and CDR2 are SGHRS and YFSETQ. This CDR3 has 14 residues. With V trimmed by 4 bases and J by 4 bases, 5 bases remained unmatched. For the CDR3, the DNA is TGCGCCAGCAGCGGGACAGTGCGATACAATGAGCAGTTCTTC. Residues: CASSGTVRYNEQFF.

The V gene is TRBV12-3 or TRBV12-4, the J gene TRBJ2-7; D might be TRBD1 (5 bases). The CDR3 consists of 15 residues. Trimming removed 5 bases at V and 2 bases at J, with 16 bases between. The CDR3 here is CASSKTAFVTYEQYF. The CDR3 bases are TGTGCCAGCAGTAAGACAGCTTTTGTTACCTACGAGCAGTACTTC.

The chain is built from TRBV6-1 and TRBJ2-2, with TRBD2 matching over 11 bases. With V trimmed by 8 bases and J by 7 bases, 15 bases remained unmatched. Germline V gene sequence: CDR1 MNHNS, CDR2 SASEGT. The CDR3 totals 17 residues. The CDR3 DNA reads as TGTGCCAGCCGTCCGACTAGCGGGACAGCTTTCCACGGGGAGCTGTTTTTT. Its protein is CASRPTSGTAFHGELFF.

This clonotype was detected once. The chain recombines TRBV21-1 with TRBJ2-7; TRBD2 is the table's D call, not checked against the DNA. TRBV21-1 is shown as a pseudogene. The CDR3 spans 15 residues. The CDR3 DNA sequence: TGTGCCAGCAGCAAAGTGAGGTCCCTACGCTACGAGCAGTACTTC. Translated: CASSKVRSLRYEQYF.

This clonotype came up many times. This chain links TRBV6-5 with TRBJ1-1; TRBD1 might be the D (5 bases). CDR1 is MNHEY and CDR2 is SVGAGI in the germline V gene. The CDR3 runs 15 residues. V shed 2 bases and J shed 1 base, with 11 bases lying between them. The CDR3 loop reads CASSYGRVPNTEAFF. The CDR3, as DNA: TGTGCCAGCAGTTACGGCAGGGTTCCGAACACTGAAGCTTTCTTT.

V and J are TRBV2 and TRBJ1-1; D not certain. CDR3 size: 17 residues. Germline V gene lookup returns CDR1 SNHLY and CDR2 FYNNEI. The germline V and J ends were trimmed by 3 bases and 0 bases, with 17 bases remaining between them. The CDR3 protein is CASSEEGFGVMNTEAFF. CDR3 nucleotides: TGTGCCAGCAGTGAGGAAGGTTTCGGGGTTATGAACACTGAAGCTTTCTTT.

The chain combines TRBV12-3 or TRBV12-4 with TRBJ1-2; TRBD1 might be the D (6 bases). Trimming shortened V by 6 bases and J by 7 bases, and 18 bases separated the two germline ends. This CDR3 region has 14 residues. The CDR3 DNA reads as TGTGCCAGCAGCATAGCGGACAGACGCTCTGGCTACACCTTC. It yields the protein CASSIADRRSGYTF.

The chain uses TRBV6-5 and TRBJ2-3, with TRBD2 matching over 9 bases. CDR3 length: 17 residues. V dropped 7 bases and J dropped 0; count of bases not matched to a gene: 11. Germline-derived CDR1 and CDR2 are MNHEY and SVGAGI. Written as DNA, the CDR3 is TGTGCCAGCACGTTAGGTTTACTAGCGGGTAGCACAGATACGCAGTATTTT. Protein sequence: CASTLGLLAGSTDTQYF.

The V gene is TRBV6-5, the J gene TRBJ2-4; the D is unclear. The CDR3 spans 11 residues. V gave up 2 bases and J gave up 8 bases, with 4 bases separating them. The V gene's germline CDR1 is MNHEY and CDR2 SVGAGI. The CDR3 bases are TGTGCCAGCAGTTACATGGACATTCAGTACTTC. This sequence encodes CASSYMDIQYF.

The rearrangement joins TRBV5-5 to TRBJ2-3, with 10 bases lining up with TRBD2. CDR1 SGHKS and CDR2 YYEKEE come from the germline V gene (reference sequence). V dropped 4 bases and J dropped 3; count of bases not matched to a gene: 5. CDR3 size: 15 residues. CDR3 nucleotide sequence: TGTGCCAGCAGCGCACTAGCGGGGACGACAGATACGCAGTATTTT. It yields the protein CASSALAGTTDTQYF.

In this sample, this clonotype turned up a few times. The chain carries TRBV7-2 and TRBJ1-3; D is uncertain. The germline gives CDR1 SGHTA, CDR2 FQGNSA. The CDR3 sequence is 16 residues long. The ends were cut back, 1 base at V and 0 bases at J, with 10 bases in the middle. The CDR3 DNA is TGTGCCAGCAGCTTAGAAACAGTACCCTCTGGAAACACCATATATTTT. The encoded protein is CASSLETVPSGNTIYF.

This rearrangement joins TRBV6-2 or TRBV6-3 to TRBJ2-5, with TRBD2 as a possible D gene (6 bases). V was pared by 7 bases and J by 1 base, with 10 bases between. The CDR3 has 13 amino acids. The germline gives CDR1 MNHEY, CDR2 SVGEGT. The CDR3 DNA reads TGTGCCAGCACGGAGGGTGTCCAAGAGACCCAGTACTTC. Protein sequence: CASTEGVQETQYF.

There are a few counts of this clonotype. The rearrangement links TRBV5-1 to TRBJ2-3; TRBD2 matches 7 bases. The CDR3 is 15 amino acids. Per germline, CDR1 SGHRS and CDR2 YFSETQ. J lost 3 bases, V lost 3 bases, and 7 bases had no gene match. CDR3 coding DNA: TGCGCCAGCAGCTCCGGGGTCGGGGGGACAGATACGCAGTATTTT. Translation gives CASSSGVGGTDTQYF. The whole variable domain, remainder taken from reference TRBV5-1 and TRBJ2-3, is KAGVTQTPRYLIKTRGQQVTLSCSPISGHRSVSWYQQTPGQGLQFLFEYFSETQRNKGNFPGRFSGRQFSNSRSEMNVSTLELGDSALYLCASSSGVGGTDTQYFGPGTRLTVL.

This clonotype was seen more than once but under ten times. The chain employs TRBV30 and TRBJ2-4; TRBD2 matches at 15 bases. V dropped 0 bases and J dropped 12; count of bases not matched to a gene: 9. This CDR3 spans 16 amino acids. Germline assignment: CDR1 GTSNPN and CDR2 SVGIG (reference sequence). CDR3: CAWSVFGTSGRSTQYF. CDR3 nucleotides: TGTGCCTGGAGTGTTTTCGGGACTAGCGGGAGGTCCACTCAGTACTTC.

In this sample, this clonotype turned up many times. J is TRBJ2-2 and V is TRBV6-1, with 9 positions matching TRBD1. CDR1 is MNHNS, CDR2 SASEGT, per germline. V trimming: 6 bases; J trimming: 3 bases; junction bases outside the gene matches: 8. The CDR3 totals 16 residues. CDR3 DNA sequence: TGTGCCAGCAGCGAACAGGGGGCCCCGGACACCGGGGAGCTGTTTTTT. Its translation is CASSEQGAPDTGELFF.

The rearrangement links TRBV12-3 or TRBV12-4 to TRBJ2-7; D possibly corresponds to TRBD1 (5 bases). The CDR3 consists of 13 residues. The germline V and J ends were trimmed by 3 bases and 5 bases, with 11 bases remaining between them. For the CDR3, the DNA is TGTGCCAGCAGTTTTGGGCAGGGTGACGAGCAGTACTTC. Protein sequence: CASSFGQGDEQYF.

The V call is TRBV6-1, the J call TRBJ1-2; 9 bases fit TRBD1. The CDR3 is 14 residues long. V was pared by 6 bases and J by 7 bases, with 9 bases of the junction left unmatched. Looked up from germline, CDR1 is MNHNS and CDR2 is SASEGT. Written as DNA, the CDR3 is TGTGCCAGCAGGCAGGGACAGGGTTCGGGTGGCTACACCTTC. Its translation is CASRQGQGSGGYTF.

The CDR3: CASALGRRGGIQYF. The CDR3 DNA sequence: TGTGCCAGCGCCTTAGGACGGAGAGGGGGCATTCAGTACTTC. This chain connects TRBV28 to TRBJ2-4, with D perhaps TRBD1 (6 bases). Germline V gene sequence: CDR1 MDHEN, CDR2 SYDVKM. V lost 8 bases and J 9 bases, leaving 20 bases between the germline ends. This CDR3 spans 14 amino acids.

This clonotype was seen repeatedly, ten times or more. One end of the junction fails to match germline, which may point to a read error. The gene calls are TRBV5-1 and TRBJ2-5; 8 bases fit TRBD1. Germline-derived CDR1 and CDR2 are SGHRS and YFSETQ. The CDR3 is 15 amino acids. CDR3 nucleotides: TGTGCCAGCTCACCCCGACAGGGGCGCCAAGAGACCCAGTACTTC. Residues: CASSPRQGRQETQYF.

This clonotype has only a few counts. The chain has TRBV5-5 and TRBJ2-1, with TRBD1 as a possible D gene (5 bases). The CDR3 loop spans 16 amino acids. V lost 2 bases, J lost 4 bases, and 16 bases lay in between. Germline V gene lookup returns CDR1 SGHKS and CDR2 YYEKEE (reference sequence). CDR3 in amino acids: CASSLVVGQVYNEQFF. In nucleotides, the CDR3 is TGTGCCAGCAGCTTAGTGGTGGGGCAGGTGTACAATGAGCAGTTCTTC.

This clonotype came up a few times. The V gene is TRBV27, the J gene TRBJ2-7, with D unresolved. Trimming removed 4 bases at V and 1 base at J, with 14 bases between. The CDR3 sequence is 15 residues long. CDR1 and CDR2 (germline): MNHEY, SMNVEV (reference sequence). CDR3 residues: CASSSTRGRSYEQYF. CDR3 nucleotides: TGTGCCAGCAGTTCCACGAGAGGTCGATCCTACGAGCAGTACTTC.

V gene TRBV5-6 combines with J gene TRBJ2-3, with 10 nucleotides matching TRBD1. V gave up 4 bases and J gave up 13 bases; unmatched junction bases: 9. Per the germline V gene, CDR1 is SGHDT and CDR2 is YYEEEE. CDR3 length: 13 amino acids. In nucleotides, the CDR3 is TGTGCCAGCAGCCGGGGACAGGGGATCGAGGAGTATTTT. As protein: CASSRGQGIEEYF.

This clonotype was recorded a few times. The chain couples TRBV19 to TRBJ2-5; 8 bases match TRBD1. V shed 4 bases and J 5 bases; nucleotides not matched to a gene: 12. The CDR3 is 16 amino acids. CDR1 and CDR2 from the germline V gene are LNHDA and SQIVND (reference sequence). CDR3 amino acids: CASSTFGQGLRETQYF. In DNA, the CDR3 is TGTGCCAGTAGTACCTTCGGACAGGGTCTAAGGGAGACCCAGTACTTC.

The rearrangement links TRBV5-8 to TRBJ1-1; D not resolved. CDR3 length: 14 residues. Germline V gives CDR1 SGHTS, CDR2 YDEGEE. With 1 base removed from V and 2 bases from J, the gap between germline ends came to 9 bases. CDR3 sequence (DNA): TGTGCCAGCAGCTTGTCTATTGCCAACACTGAAGCTTTCTTT. Protein: CASSLSIANTEAFF.

This rearrangement joins TRBV5-1 to TRBJ2-2, with 7 bases fitting TRBD1. CDR3 length: 16 residues. J gave up 5 bases and V 4 bases, and 11 bases lay outside the gene matches. Germline CDR1 SGHRS, CDR2 YFSETQ. CDR3 DNA: TGCGCCAGCAGCCCACCGACAGGGTCGAGAACCGGGGAGCTGTTTTTT. Its protein is CASSPPTGSRTGELFF.